This is a list of T cell receptor beta chains from one sample in a study of neurological immune-mediated disorders. TCRdb called the 5' RACE reads again in MiXCR, with one record for every CDR3 protein. The data show about 30,000 distinct CDR3 sequences, 16% seen once. Sample: CD4+ T cells from blood. All receptors derive from a female donor with HTLV-1-associated myelopathy (HAM/TSP). The conserved cysteine and the conserved F or W are not part of the CDR3 here. Each record gives: V gene, clone size, J gene, CDR3 protein. For some rows the clone size is stated as once, few or many, or as a class when expanded; others skip it.

V gene: TRBV6-5
clone size: many
J gene: TRBJ1-1
CDR3 protein: ASRSGALNTEAF

V gene: TRBV28
clone size: .
J gene: TRBJ2-2
CDR3 protein: ASSLLGRAGELF

V gene: TRBV28
clone size: many
J gene: TRBJ1-2
CDR3 protein: ATATDGYT

V gene: TRBV10-1
clone size: many
J gene: TRBJ2-5
CDR3 protein: AREDRQQETQY

V gene: TRBV5-1
clone size: many
J gene: TRBJ2-7
CDR3 protein: ASSLAAPGLAAKYEQY

V gene: TRBV12-3/TRBV12-4
clone size: many
J gene: TRBJ2-1
CDR3 protein: ASRGGGYNEQF

V gene: TRBV7-2
clone size: many
J gene: TRBJ2-5
CDR3 protein: ASSPRTGRQETQY

V gene: TRBV5-1
clone size: many
J gene: TRBJ1-1
CDR3 protein: ASSLEDRGWNTEAF

V gene: TRBV5-1
clone size: many
J gene: TRBJ1-2
CDR3 protein: ASSLALGNYGYT

V gene: TRBV5-1
clone size: .
J gene: TRBJ2-7
CDR3 protein: ASSSEGHIYEQH

V gene: TRBV20-1
clone size: many
J gene: TRBJ2-2
CDR3 protein: SARDAGVGTGELF

V gene: TRBV20-1
clone size: many
J gene: TRBJ2-3
CDR3 protein: SARHGSTDTQY

V gene: TRBV20-1
clone size: many
J gene: TRBJ2-3
CDR3 protein: SGISGPPTDTQY

V gene: TRBV12-3/TRBV12-4
clone size: many
J gene: TRBJ2-7
CDR3 protein: ASSSYYEQY

V gene: TRBV4-2
clone size: many
J gene: TRBJ1-4
CDR3 protein: ASSQDGQPSNEKLF

V gene: TRBV6-2/TRBV6-3
clone size: .
J gene: TRBJ1-1
CDR3 protein: ASSWVHGSVEAF

V gene: TRBV12-3/TRBV12-4
clone size: many
J gene: TRBJ2-3
CDR3 protein: ASRRGGGRRLTDTQY

V gene: TRBV7-2
clone size: many
J gene: TRBJ1-6
CDR3 protein: ASSLAGSFNSPLH

V gene: TRBV7-3
clone size: .
J gene: TRBJ2-7
CDR3 protein: ASSLASGTGEQY

V gene: TRBV7-2
clone size: many
J gene: TRBJ2-5
CDR3 protein: ASSRDIQETQY

V gene: TRBV10-3
clone size: many
J gene: TRBJ2-1
CDR3 protein: AISGGAYNEQF

V gene: TRBV20-1
clone size: many
J gene: TRBJ1-2
CDR3 protein: SAINNYGYT

V gene: TRBV5-5
clone size: many
J gene: TRBJ1-1
CDR3 protein: ASSFSPTGDAF